One and the same sample provided the 2 T cell receptor beta chains below, sequenced in a study of immune cell composition in non-small cell lung cancer. TCRdb keeps only in-frame clones here, not all; method: immunoSEQ multiplex PCR. The sample carries around 10,000 clones, about 60% recorded once. The sequenced sample consisted of lung tumor tissue. All receptors come from a human donor with non-small cell lung cancer.

The V call is TRBV5-6, the J call TRBJ2-2; 12 bases map to TRBD2. CDR1 SGHDT and CDR2 YYEEEE come from the germline V gene. The V segment lost 4 bases and the J segment 0 bases; nucleotides outside the gene matches: 10. This CDR3 has 19 residues. The CDR3, as DNA: TGTGCCAGCAGCAATCTAGCGGGAGGGCCTGGCGCGAACACCGGGGAGCTGTTTTTT. Its protein is CASSNLAGGPGANTGELFF.

CDR3 protein: CASSHRGQETQYF. Here the CDR3 DNA reads TGTGCCAGCAGCCACCGAGGGCAAGAGACCCAGTACTTC. The rearrangement links TRBV7-6 to TRBJ2-5, with D possibly being TRBD2 (5 bases). Trimming removed 5 bases from V and 2 bases from J, with 9 bases in between. The CDR3 extends over 13 amino acids. Germline lookup yields CDR1 SGHVS and CDR2 FNYEAQ. The entire variable domain, with the rest obtained from reference TRBV7-6 and TRBJ2-5, is as follows: GAGVSQSPRYKVTKRGQDVALRCDPISGHVSLYWYRQALGQGPEFLTYFNYEAQQDKSGLPNDRFSAERPEGSISTLTIQRTEQRDSAMYRCASSHRGQETQYFGPGTRLLVL.